A single sample gave rise to the 2 T cell receptor beta chains below, sequenced in a study of cytomegalovirus exposure and HLA in healthy donors. Sequenced by immunoSEQ multiplex PCR; TCRdb stores in-frame clones only, minus some. Of tens of thousands of clones listed, more than 70% are singletons. Input material: PBMCs. Source of these receptors: a woman aged 18-30 years in good health and CMV-seronegative.

The rearrangement uses TRBV28 and TRBJ1-6; a weak D match, TRBD1 (6 bases). The CDR3 is 19 residues long. Trimming removed 5 bases at V and 0 bases at J, with 20 bases between. CDR1 is MDHEN, CDR2 SYDVKM, per germline. This CDR3 is CASSPWTERLGSYNSPLHF. The CDR3 DNA follows: TGTGCCAGCAGTCCGTGGACAGAAAGATTAGGCTCCTATAATTCACCCCTCCACTTT.

The rearrangement links TRBV6-1 to TRBJ1-1, with D possibly TRBD1 on 6 matching bases. The CDR3 is made up of 15 amino acids. Trimming removed 7 bases from V and 4 bases from J, with 19 bases in between. The germline gives CDR1 MNHNS, CDR2 SASEGT. The CDR3 DNA is TGTGCCAGCAATCCAACAGGGATAGGAATCACTGAAGCTTTCTTT. Protein: CASNPTGIGITEAFF.